The present T cell receptor beta chain was sequenced within a study of blood T cell repertoires in COVID-19. About the study: Sites in the United States, Italy and Spain provided acute and convalescent COVID-19 samples.

This clone was counted a single time. The table came from immunoSEQ multiplex PCR; TCRdb's copy has only in-frame clones and leaves some out. The sample has about 76,000 clones, approximately 80% seen once; the top ten hold about 18%. The CDR3 sequence is 14 residues long. Germline V gene sequence: CDR1 MNHEY, CDR2 SVGAGI. The V end lost 6 bases, the J end lost 7 bases, and 15 bases lay between the germline ends. The receptor was isolated from a woman aged 55 to 70 with acute or convalescent COVID-19. Source material: peripheral blood. V and J are TRBV6-5 and TRBJ1-4; D perhaps matches TRBD1 (5 bases). DNA for the CDR3: TGTGCCAGCAGCCGCCAGGGAATGGGTGAAAAACTGTTTTTT. This codes for CASSRQGMGEKLFF.